Listed below are T cell receptor beta chains from one sample, sequenced in a study of blood T cell repertoires in COVID-19. Some clones are missing from TCRdb's copy, which holds only in-frame ones; the method was immunoSEQ multiplex PCR. The data show about 150,000 clones, roughly 88% seen once. What was sequenced was peripheral blood. All receptors derive from a man between 60 and 70 years old with COVID-19, enrolled during active disease. CDR3s include the opening cysteine and the closing phenylalanine or tryptophan. Each record gives: J gene, V gene, clone size, D gene, CDR3 protein, CDR3 DNA. A D gene is named only where the DNA matches it firmly. The size of a clone is reported for some rows only, either as once, few or many, or as a class for expanded clones.

j_call: TRBJ2-2; v_call: TRBV19; clone_size: NA; d_call: TRBD1; cdr3_aa: CASRQQGAPPGELFF; cdr3_nt: TGTGCCAGTAGGCAACAGGGGGCCCCTCCCGGGGAGCTGTTTTTT
j_call: TRBJ1-1; v_call: TRBV18; clone_size: NA; d_call: TRBD1; cdr3_aa: CASSPDRAGGNTEAFF; cdr3_nt: TGTGCCAGCTCACCCGACAGGGCGGGGGGAAACACTGAAGCTTTCTTT
j_call: TRBJ2-5; v_call: TRBV7-6; clone_size: few; d_call: TRBD2; cdr3_aa: CASSSWELAGGTQYF; cdr3_nt: TGTGCCAGCAGCTCATGGGAGCTAGCGGGAGGGACCCAGTACTTC
j_call: TRBJ1-1; v_call: TRBV6-5; clone_size: NA; d_call: NA; cdr3_aa: CASSYSFGVDTEAFF; cdr3_nt: TGTGCCAGCAGTTATTCGTTCGGGGTTGACACTGAAGCTTTCTTT
j_call: TRBJ1-1; v_call: TRBV5-1; clone_size: NA; d_call: TRBD1; cdr3_aa: CASSPQGDNTEAFF; cdr3_nt: TGCGCCAGCAGCCCTCAGGGGGATAACACTGAAGCTTTCTTT
j_call: TRBJ1-1; v_call: TRBV4-3; clone_size: NA; d_call: NA; cdr3_aa: CASSQGGYGNREAFF; cdr3_nt: TGCGCCAGCAGCCAAGGGGGTTACGGAAACCGGGAGGCTTTCTTT
j_call: TRBJ1-1; v_call: TRBV10-3; clone_size: NA; d_call: NA; cdr3_aa: CAISAGPTEAFF; cdr3_nt: TGTGCCATCTCCGCAGGGCCCACTGAAGCTTTCTTT
j_call: TRBJ1-2; v_call: TRBV15; clone_size: NA; d_call: NA; cdr3_aa: CATSRDGRGHTYGYTF; cdr3_nt: TGTGCCACCAGCAGAGACGGGAGGGGCCATACCTATGGCTACACCTTC
j_call: TRBJ2-3; v_call: TRBV24-1; clone_size: NA; d_call: TRBD1; cdr3_aa: CATSETGTGRTDTQYF; cdr3_nt: TGTGCCACCAGTGAAACCGGGACAGGGCGCACAGATACGCAGTATTTT
j_call: TRBJ2-7; v_call: TRBV4-2; clone_size: few; d_call: NA; cdr3_aa: CASSQTSDEQYF; cdr3_nt: TGTGCCAGCAGCCAAACAAGCGACGAGCAGTACTTC
j_call: TRBJ1-4; v_call: TRBV6-2/TRBV6-3; clone_size: NA; d_call: NA; cdr3_aa: CASSYSNAARGTNEKLFF; cdr3_nt: TGTGCCAGCAGTTACTCGAACGCGGCAAGGGGAACTAATGAAAAACTGTTTTTT
j_call: TRBJ2-7; v_call: TRBV19; clone_size: NA; d_call: TRBD1; cdr3_aa: CASSEQGTGVYEQYF; cdr3_nt: TGTGCCAGTAGTGAGCAGGGGACAGGAGTCTACGAGCAGTACTTC
j_call: TRBJ2-2; v_call: TRBV24-1; clone_size: NA; d_call: TRBD2; cdr3_aa: CATSDSQVTSGGLPTGELFF; cdr3_nt: TGTGCCACCAGTGATTCGCAGGTGACTAGCGGGGGACTCCCGACCGGGGAGCTGTTTTTT
j_call: TRBJ1-4; v_call: TRBV29-1; clone_size: NA; d_call: TRBD1; cdr3_aa: CSAGRQGANEKLFF; cdr3_nt: TGCAGCGCCGGCCGACAGGGGGCAAATGAAAAACTGTTTTTT
j_call: TRBJ2-7; v_call: TRBV20-1; clone_size: NA; d_call: TRBD1; cdr3_aa: CSASKDKSRGRNYEQYF; cdr3_nt: TGCAGTGCTAGTAAAGATAAATCGAGGGGGCGTAACTACGAGCAGTACTTC
j_call: TRBJ2-5; v_call: TRBV29-1; clone_size: few; d_call: TRBD1; cdr3_aa: CSVPKNTGVGETQYF; cdr3_nt: TGCAGCGTTCCAAAAAACACAGGGGTCGGCGAGACCCAGTACTTC
j_call: TRBJ2-2; v_call: TRBV5-1; clone_size: NA; d_call: NA; cdr3_aa: CASSTRTNTGELFF; cdr3_nt: TGCGCCAGCAGCACAAGGACTAACACCGGGGAGCTGTTTTTT
j_call: TRBJ1-2; v_call: TRBV30; clone_size: few; d_call: NA; cdr3_aa: CAWSPTQTGWYGYTF; cdr3_nt: TGTGCCTGGAGCCCCACCCAGACAGGCTGGTACGGCTACACCTTC
j_call: TRBJ2-1; v_call: TRBV27; clone_size: NA; d_call: TRBD2; cdr3_aa: CASSLAGGLTVRNEQFF; cdr3_nt: TGTGCCAGCAGTTTAGCGGGGGGACTCACGGTTAGGAATGAGCAGTTCTTC
j_call: TRBJ2-1; v_call: TRBV18; clone_size: few; d_call: TRBD2; cdr3_aa: CASSPRGSGSSYNEQFF; cdr3_nt: TGTGCCAGCTCACCCCGGGGTAGCGGGAGCTCCTACAATGAGCAGTTCTTC
j_call: TRBJ2-2; v_call: TRBV28; clone_size: NA; d_call: TRBD1; cdr3_aa: CASSPGTANTGELFF; cdr3_nt: TGTGCCAGCAGTCCCGGGACAGCGAACACCGGGGAGCTGTTTTTT
j_call: TRBJ1-2; v_call: TRBV2; clone_size: NA; d_call: NA; cdr3_aa: CASSGRFPGYGYTF; cdr3_nt: TGTGCCAGCAGTGGCAGGTTCCCAGGGTATGGCTACACCTTC
j_call: TRBJ2-1; v_call: TRBV24-1; clone_size: NA; d_call: NA; cdr3_aa: CATSDTAVNEQFF; cdr3_nt: TGTGCCACCAGTGATACAGCGGTCAATGAGCAGTTCTTC
j_call: TRBJ1-5; v_call: TRBV19; clone_size: NA; d_call: NA; cdr3_aa: CASTSEGRGVGQPQHF; cdr3_nt: TGTGCCAGTACATCGGAAGGACGGGGGGTGGGGCAGCCCCAGCATTTT
j_call: TRBJ2-1; v_call: TRBV9; clone_size: NA; d_call: TRBD2; cdr3_aa: CASSVGGSGSNNEQFF; cdr3_nt: TGTGCCAGCAGCGTAGGCGGTAGCGGGAGCAACAATGAGCAGTTCTTC
j_call: TRBJ1-3; v_call: TRBV7-6; clone_size: NA; d_call: NA; cdr3_aa: CASSLARGSGNTIYF; cdr3_nt: TGTGCCAGCAGCTTAGCCAGGGGATCTGGAAACACCATATATTTT
j_call: TRBJ2-7; v_call: TRBV6-5; clone_size: NA; d_call: TRBD1; cdr3_aa: CASSYSGQGLFEQYF; cdr3_nt: TGTGCCAGCAGTTACTCGGGACAGGGGCTCTTCGAGCAGTACTTC
j_call: TRBJ2-1; v_call: TRBV5-1; clone_size: NA; d_call: NA; cdr3_aa: CASSPGQTGNEQFF; cdr3_nt: TGCGCCAGCAGCCCCGGACAGACGGGCAATGAGCAGTTCTTC
j_call: TRBJ1-2; v_call: TRBV7-2; clone_size: NA; d_call: NA; cdr3_aa: CASSGRQTNYGYTF; cdr3_nt: TGTGCCAGCAGCGGTCGACAGACCAACTATGGCTACACCTTC